This T cell receptor (beta chain) comes out of a study of T cells in Graves' hyperthyroidism and ophthalmopathy. Overall study results and limits: Most thyroid clonotypes expanded above 0.001 were also detected in blood.

Comment on this clonotype: The target antigen is unknown. The junction departs from germline at one end; a sequencing error may be responsible.

TCR beta CDR3 sequences were amplified from RNA transcripts. A set of HTBI primers served as the primers for a first-round RT-PCR of the TCR CDR3. TCRdb recomputed calls from the multiplex PCR reads with MiXCR, one row per CDR3 protein. The sample lists around 300,000 distinct CDR3 sequences, less than 15% seen once, with roughly 8% in the top ten. Any symptoms of ophthalmopathy came after the first hyperthyroidism diagnosis, from which the blood sample dates. Germline V gene data show CDR1 as LGHDT and CDR2 as YNNKEL (reference sequence). The CDR3 covers 10 residues. Specimen: blood. The TCR originated in a woman aged 30 to 39 with Graves' hyperthyroidism that later progressed to Graves' ophthalmopathy. The chain uses TRBV3-1 and TRBJ2-5; 8 bases match TRBD1. The CDR3 bases are TGTGCCAGCAGCCCACGGGACAGGCACTTC. Translated: CASSPRDRHF.